The entry that follows covers one TCR beta chain sequence. It was with 60 Vbeta and 13 Jbeta primers that the PCR ran. Sequenced by immunoSEQ multiplex PCR; TCRdb stores in-frame clones only, minus some. The table lists roughly 130,000 clones, around 81% of them singletons. This entry is derived from a study of cytomegalovirus exposure and HLA in healthy donors. The germline V gene has CDR1 WNHNN and CDR2 SYGVQD (reference sequence). CDR3 length equals 16 residues. Trimming at V came to 4 bases and at J to 4 bases, leaving 5 bases not matched to a gene. Sequenced sample: PBMCs. This receptor was obtained from a man between 18 and 35 years old in good health and CMV-seronegative. The chain links TRBV10-1 to TRBJ2-1; TRBD2 matches 12 bases. CDR3 in DNA: TGCGCCAGCAGTGGGACTAGCGGGGAACATTACAATGAGCAGTTCTTC. Amino acid sequence: CASSGTSGEHYNEQFF.